This passage covers 7 T cell receptor beta chains from one sample sequenced in a study of cytomegalovirus exposure and HLA in healthy donors. PCR was performed using 60 Vbeta and 13 Jbeta primers. The method was immunoSEQ multiplex PCR; TCRdb's version includes in-frame clones alone and lacks a portion of them. The sample has roughly 180,000 clones, more than 80% seen once. The sequencing sample was made of PBMCs. Receptors originate from a woman aged 18-35 years in good health and CMV-seronegative.

The CDR3 region has the DNA TGTGCCAGCAGTTTAGGAGGGGACTACGAGCAGTACTTC. Its translation is CASSLGGDYEQYF. The chain joins TRBV28 to TRBJ2-7; D possibly corresponds to TRBD2 (6 bases). The CDR3 totals 13 residues. Germline V gene data show CDR1 as MDHEN and CDR2 as SYDVKM. V was pared by 2 bases and J by 3 bases, with 8 bases between.

The V and J genes are TRBV30 and TRBJ2-7, with TRBD2 as a possible D gene (6 bases). V was pared by 0 bases and J by 3 bases, with 12 bases between. The CDR3 spans 14 residues. Germline CDR1 is GTSNPN and CDR2 is SVGIG (reference sequence). In DNA form, the CDR3 reads TGTGCCTGGAGTGTTGGCGGGAAACTCTACGAGCAGTACTTC. Amino acid sequence: CAWSVGGKLYEQYF.

The gene calls are TRBV2 and TRBJ2-7; possibly TRBD2 for D (5 bases). Germline CDR1 reads SNHLY; CDR2 reads FYNNEI. The CDR3 covers 16 residues. With 0 bases removed from V and 2 bases from J, the gap between germline ends came to 14 bases. CDR3 DNA sequence: TGTGCCAGCAGTGAAGCGCACGGGCGGGCCACCTACGAGCAGTACTTC. It specifies CASSEAHGRATYEQYF.

In this sample, this clone turned up a few times. This chain connects TRBV28 to TRBJ2-7; TRBD2 aligns across 10 bases. The trim removed 3 bases at V and 6 bases at J, leaving 5 bases unmatched. The germline V gene encodes CDR1 MDHEN and CDR2 SYDVKM. The CDR3 is made up of 14 amino acids. CDR3: CASSLTAGGLEQYF. The CDR3, as DNA: TGTGCCAGCAGTTTGACAGCGGGAGGGCTCGAGCAGTACTTC.

This rearrangement joins TRBV10-3 to TRBJ2-7; 7 bases are a match to TRBD1. With V trimmed by 4 bases and J by 9 bases, 15 bases remained unmatched. This CDR3 has 15 amino acids. Germline-derived CDR1 and CDR2 are ENHRY and SYGVKD. The CDR3 DNA follows: TGTGCCATCAGTGCCAAAGACAGGGAATCCGCTGTGCAGTACTTC. Translation: CAISAKDRESAVQYF.

The chain carries TRBV6-5 and TRBJ2-5; D perhaps matches TRBD1 (5 bases). Deletions cut 0 bases from V and 1 base from J, with 9 bases between. CDR1 and CDR2 from the germline V gene are MNHEY and SVGAGI. The CDR3 is made up of 15 amino acids. The CDR3 DNA reads TGTGCCAGCAGTTACTCGAAAGGGGCCCAAGAGACCCAGTACTTC. Encoded protein: CASSYSKGAQETQYF.

V and J are TRBV25-1 and TRBJ2-2; no clear D gene. Trimming stripped 0 bases from V and 1 base from J, with 6 bases between. Germline V CDR1 and CDR2: MGHDK, SYGVNS. The length of the CDR3 is 15 residues. For the CDR3, the DNA is TGTGCCAGCAGTGAATATGTCCAGAACACCGGGGAGCTGTTTTTT. Its protein is CASSEYVQNTGELFF.